The 12 T cell receptor beta chains below were found in one sample sequenced in a study of blood T cell repertoires in COVID-19. Clones were sequenced by immunoSEQ multiplex PCR, and TCRdb holds only the in-frame ones, with some missing. In the table there are 65,000 to 70,000 clones, 80% to 90% of which are singletons. The sample comprised peripheral blood. The receptors shown here come from a woman aged 55-75 years with acute or convalescent COVID-19.

The J gene is TRBJ1-2, the V gene TRBV2, with TRBD1 identical over 10 bases. The V segment lost 7 bases and the J segment 4 bases; nucleotides outside the gene matches: 3. In germline, CDR1 is SNHLY, CDR2 FYNNEI. The CDR3 length is 13 residues. CDR3 region: CASIRDRGYGYTF. The CDR3 DNA follows: TGTGCCAGCATCCGGGACAGGGGCTATGGCTACACCTTC.

This chain uses TRBV19 with TRBJ1-2; TRBD1 is a possible D gene (5 bases). This CDR3 spans 14 amino acids. Looked up from germline, CDR1 is LNHDA and CDR2 is SQIVND (reference sequence). V dropped 5 bases and J dropped 0 bases, with 10 bases sitting between them. The CDR3 region is CASSQRQSNYGYTF. The CDR3 region has the DNA TGTGCCAGTAGTCAAAGACAGTCTAACTATGGCTACACCTTC.

The V call is TRBV11-2, the J call TRBJ2-7, with a tentative D call TRBD1 (5 bases). V gave up 2 bases and J gave up 1 base, with 12 bases separating them. The CDR3 is made up of 15 amino acids. In germline, CDR1 is SGHAT, CDR2 FQNNGV. CDR3 loop: CASSLSQGISYEQYF. CDR3 coding DNA: TGTGCCAGCAGCTTATCCCAGGGCATATCCTACGAGCAGTACTTC.

The rearrangement uses TRBV19 and TRBJ2-7; 8 bases map to TRBD1. This CDR3 has 14 residues. The V and J ends lost 6 bases and 4 bases, in that order; junction bases with no gene match: 8. Germline loops: CDR1 LNHDA, CDR2 SQIVND (reference sequence). For the CDR3, the DNA is TGTGCCAGTAGCCTAAGGACAGGGTCGTACGAGCAGTACTTC. Translation: CASSLRTGSYEQYF.

The chain joins TRBV18 to TRBJ1-3, with TRBD1 matching over 7 bases. V lost 3 bases and J lost 4; bases outside the gene matches: 9. Germline assignment: CDR1 KGHSH and CDR2 LQKENI. The CDR3 has 16 amino acids. The chain's CDR3 is CASSPQQGMAGNTIYF. CDR3 DNA sequence: TGTGCCAGCTCACCGCAACAGGGGATGGCCGGAAACACCATATATTTT.

This clone came up once. The chain's CDR3 is CASSRGLTNTEAFF. The CDR3 nucleotides are TGTGCCAGCAGCCGGGGACTTACGAACACTGAAGCTTTCTTT. The rearrangement links TRBV3-1 (or the pseudogene TRBV3-2) to TRBJ1-1; the D gene is possibly TRBD1 (5 bases). Germline V gene lookup returns CDR1 LGHDT and CDR2 YNNKEL (reference sequence). The CDR3 sequence is 14 residues long. With 4 bases removed from V and 1 base from J, the gap between germline ends came to 10 bases.

The V call is TRBV18, the J call TRBJ1-1; weak D call: TRBD1 (6 bases). The CDR3 has 15 residues. The V and J ends lost 6 bases and 3 bases respectively, with 17 bases between them. CDR1 and CDR2 from the germline V gene are KGHSH and LQKENI. The DNA for the CDR3 is TGTGCCAGCTCTCAGGCGGCACAGGGATACACTGAAGCTTTCTTT. Residues: CASSQAAQGYTEAFF.

The chain joins TRBV30 to TRBJ2-7, with a weak D call TRBD1 (6 bases). V gave up 2 bases and J gave up 3 bases, with 8 bases separating them. CDR1 is GTSNPN and CDR2 is SVGIG in the germline V gene (reference sequence). The CDR3 loop spans 12 amino acids. The CDR3 coding sequence is TGTGCCTGGAGTTCGGACAGCTACGAGCAGTACTTC. It encodes CAWSSDSYEQYF.

This sequence joins TRBV28 and TRBJ1-6; 8 bases map to TRBD1. The CDR3 totals 15 residues. Germline-derived CDR1 and CDR2 are MDHEN and SYDVKM. J gave up 14 bases and V 6 bases, and 15 bases lay outside the gene matches. Written as DNA, the CDR3 is TGTGCCAGCAGAGGACAGGGACTGCATATTTTGTCCCTCCACTTT. Its translation is CASRGQGLHILSLHF.

The count of this clone is one. V and J are TRBV30 and TRBJ1-1; D may be TRBD1 (6 bases). The germline gives CDR1 GTSNPN, CDR2 SVGIG (reference sequence). V dropped 6 bases and J dropped 9 bases, with 17 bases sitting between them. This CDR3 is built from 12 residues. The CDR3 sequence is CACEQGGLKAFF. CDR3 DNA: TGTGCCTGCGAACAGGGCGGATTGAAAGCTTTCTTT.

The rearrangement uses TRBV7-2 and TRBJ2-1; 9 positions match TRBD2. CDR1 and CDR2 (germline): SGHTA, FQGNSA. CDR3 size: 16 residues. The V gene end was trimmed by 1 base and the J gene end by 10 bases; junction bases not matched to a gene: 11. CDR3 DNA: TGTGCCAGCAGCTTAGGTCGTCTAGCGGGGATAAGCGAGCAGTTCTTC. This translates into CASSLGRLAGISEQFF. Full variable domain (rest looked up from reference TRBV7-2 and TRBJ2-1): GAGVSQSPSNKVTEKGKDVELRCDPISGHTALYWYRQSLGQGLEFLIYFQGNSAPDKSGLPSDRFSAERTGGSVSTLTIQRTQQEDSAVYLCASSLGRLAGISEQFFGPGTRLTVL.

The chain links TRBV21-1 to TRBJ1-3. TRBV21-1 is a documented pseudogene. This CDR3 spans 15 amino acids. The CDR3 sequence is CASSKVPVSGNTIYF. CDR3 nucleotide sequence: TGTGCCAGCAGCAAAGTTCCGGTCTCTGGAAACACCATATATTTT.